The 14 T cell receptor beta chains listed next were all sequenced from one sample in a study of identical twins. TCRdb analysed the 5' RACE reads with MiXCR anew, one entry per CDR3 protein. The sample yields hundreds of thousands of distinct CDR3 sequences, more than 6.5% seen once. These data were also filed under a second study, of yellow fever vaccine responses in identical twins.

Sequencing used PBMCs. Receptor source: a woman between 18 and 29 years old in good health.

This clonotype was counted at least ten times. The chain is built from TRBV24-1 and TRBJ2-1, with 9 positions matching TRBD1. There are 18 residues in the CDR3. The trim removed 3 bases at V and 4 bases at J, leaving 12 bases unmatched. Germline lookup yields CDR1 KGHDR and CDR2 SFDVKD. The CDR3 region is CATSDEWGPGQGYNEQFF. The CDR3 coding sequence is TGTGCCACCAGTGATGAATGGGGTCCGGGACAGGGATACAATGAGCAGTTCTTC.

This clonotype came up many times. The chain uses TRBV15 and TRBJ2-5; 9 positions match TRBD1. Trimming at V came to 3 bases and at J to 0 bases, leaving 8 bases not matched to a gene. Germline-derived CDR1 and CDR2 are LNHNV and YYDKDF (reference sequence). The CDR3 covers 17 residues. CDR3 loop: CATSRRGQGTYQETQYF. The CDR3 DNA is TGTGCCACCAGCAGGAGAGGACAGGGGACCTACCAAGAGACCCAGTACTTC.

The chain carries TRBV7-8 and TRBJ2-6; 10 nucleotides match TRBD2. The CDR3 runs 17 residues. Germline CDR1 reads SGHVS; CDR2 reads FQNEAQ. V trimming: 7 bases; J trimming: 0 bases; junction bases outside the gene matches: 6. This CDR3 reads CASIQLAGSSGANVLTF. In DNA, the CDR3 is TGTGCCAGCATCCAACTAGCGGGGTCCTCTGGGGCCAACGTCCTGACTTTC.

The rearrangement joins TRBV20-1 to TRBJ1-5; perhaps TRBD1 as D (6 bases). V was pared by 2 bases and J by 2 bases, with 13 bases between. Germline V lookup: CDR1 DFQATT, CDR2 SNEGSKA (reference sequence). The CDR3 is 15 amino acids. The CDR3, as DNA: TGCAGTGCTAGACCGGGACAAGTCGGCAATCAGCCCCAGCATTTT. It codes for CSARPGQVGNQPQHF.

Ten or more counts support this clonotype. V usage is TRBV6-2 or TRBV6-3 and J usage is TRBJ2-7; no reliable D call. Germline CDR1 MNHEY, CDR2 SVGEGT. The CDR3 extends over 14 amino acids. V lost 0 bases and J lost 4, with 10 bases in between. In DNA, the CDR3 is TGTGCCAGCAGTTACTCAGCCGGTTCTTACGAGCAGTACTTC. Translation gives CASSYSAGSYEQYF.

The chain is built from TRBV3-1 and TRBJ2-4; D perhaps matches TRBD1 (5 bases). The V gene lost 0 bases and the J gene lost 8 bases, with 5 bases spanning the gap. CDR3 length equals 12 residues. Per germline, CDR1 LGHDT and CDR2 YNNKEL (reference sequence). Here the CDR3 reads CASSQEGHIQYF. The DNA of the CDR3 is TGTGCCAGCAGCCAAGAGGGGCACATTCAGTACTTC.

This clonotype has just a few counts. The chain carries TRBV11-2 and TRBJ1-1, with TRBD1 as a possible D gene (5 bases). Germline V gene sequence: CDR1 SGHAT, CDR2 FQNNGV. This CDR3 is built from 13 residues. V was cut by 3 bases and J by 7 bases, with 12 bases left in between. This chain's CDR3 is CASSFGAAREAFF. For the CDR3, the DNA is TGTGCCAGCAGCTTTGGGGCAGCACGTGAAGCTTTCTTT. Filled out from reference TRBV11-2 and TRBJ1-1, the complete variable domain reads EAGVAQSPRYKIIEKRQSVAFWCNPISGHATLYWYQQILGQGPKLLIQFQNNGVVDDSQLPKDRFSAERLKGVDSTLKIQPAKLEDSAVYLCASSFGAAREAFFGQGTRLTVV.

The rearrangement uses TRBV14 and TRBJ2-5; no definite D call. From germline, CDR1 is SGHDN and CDR2 FVKESK. The CDR3 has 11 amino acids. V shed 3 bases and J shed 8 bases, with 7 bases lying between them. The CDR3 spells CASSQKRTQYF. The CDR3, as DNA: TGTGCCAGCAGCCAGAAGAGAACCCAGTACTTC.

CDR3 sequence reads: CSVTTGYGEQYF. Written as DNA, the CDR3 is TGCAGCGTCACAACAGGGTATGGCGAGCAGTACTTC. The chain has TRBV29-1 and TRBJ2-7; D perhaps matches TRBD1 (6 bases). CDR1 SQVTM and CDR2 ANQGSEA come from the germline V gene. The CDR3 runs 12 residues. Trimming took 6 bases from V and 6 from J, leaving 15 bases between them.

Only a few counts were recorded for this clonotype. The chain employs TRBV9 and TRBJ2-6, with 8 bases that match TRBD2. CDR1 is SGDLS and CDR2 is YYNGEE in the germline V gene. J gave up 0 bases and V 1 base, and 3 bases lay outside the gene matches. The CDR3 is 17 amino acids. In DNA form, the CDR3 reads TGTGCCAGCAGCGTATTAGCGGGACTCTCTGGGGCCAACGTCCTGACTTTC. As protein: CASSVLAGLSGANVLTF.

The rearrangement uses TRBV6-1 and TRBJ2-7, with 7 bases matching TRBD1. This CDR3 contains 13 residues. Germline-derived CDR1 and CDR2 are MNHNS and SASEGT. Losses at the gene ends were 4 bases for V and 5 bases for J; bases not matched to a gene: 5. CDR3 residues: CASSVRGLDEQYF. The CDR3 coding sequence is TGTGCCAGCAGTGTGAGGGGGCTGGACGAGCAGTACTTC.

This chain joins TRBV15 and TRBJ2-5, with 7 nucleotides matching TRBD2. V gave up 0 bases and J gave up 4 bases; unmatched junction bases: 5. The CDR3 contains 15 residues. CDR1 is LNHNV and CDR2 is YYDKDF in the germline V gene (reference sequence). CDR3 in amino acids: CATSRDPGGLETQYF. The CDR3 region has the DNA TGTGCCACCAGCAGAGATCCCGGGGGGTTAGAGACCCAGTACTTC.

This clonotype has at least ten counts. The chain couples TRBV6-5 to TRBJ2-7; 9 nucleotides line up with TRBD2. J gave up 3 bases and V 0 bases, and 3 bases lay outside the gene matches. This CDR3 comprises 15 residues. Germline V gives CDR1 MNHEY, CDR2 SVGAGI. CDR3 sequence reads: CASSYSATSGYEQYF. DNA of the CDR3: TGTGCCAGCAGTTACTCTGCGACTAGCGGCTACGAGCAGTACTTC.

This clonotype was observed many times. The chain uses TRBV12-3 or TRBV12-4 and TRBJ1-1; no clear D. CDR3 size: 13 residues. Trimming shortened V by 8 bases and J by 0 bases, and 10 bases separated the two germline ends. In DNA, the CDR3 is TGTGCCAGCGCGAGGGAGCTGAACACTGAAGCTTTCTTT. It is translated as CASARELNTEAFF.